The rows below give T cell receptor beta chains drawn from one sample of a study of T cells in Graves' hyperthyroidism and ophthalmopathy. TCRdb redid the calling of the multiplex PCR reads with MiXCR, one entry per CDR3 protein. The sample has approximately 640,000 distinct CDR3 sequences; 15% to 20% are singletons. What was sequenced was blood. The receptors originated from a young woman with Graves' hyperthyroidism. The CDR3 runs from the conserved cysteine through the conserved F or W. A D gene is named only where the DNA matches it firmly. The size field is filled for only some rows; it gives once, few, many or a size class.

len: 15; v_gene: TRBV28; d_gene: TRBD2; abundance: many; j_gene: TRBJ2-1; CDR3aa: CASRETSGTSNEQFF; CDR3nt: TGTGCCAGCAGGGAAACTAGCGGGACCTCCAATGAGCAGTTCTTC
len: 16; v_gene: TRBV7-9; d_gene: .; abundance: few; j_gene: TRBJ1-2; CDR3aa: CASSLIQREPLDGYTF; CDR3nt: TGTGCCAGCAGCTTAATCCAGCGGGAACCTTTAGATGGCTACACCTTC
len: 14; v_gene: TRBV15; d_gene: TRBD1; abundance: few; j_gene: TRBJ1-1; CDR3aa: CATSRYRGGTEAFF; CDR3nt: TGTGCCACCAGCAGATACAGGGGAGGCACTGAAGCTTTCTTT
len: 16; v_gene: TRBV29-1; d_gene: TRBD2; abundance: many; j_gene: TRBJ2-7; CDR3aa: CSVETSGRAEPYEQYF; CDR3nt: TGCAGCGTTGAGACTAGCGGGAGGGCCGAACCCTACGAGCAGTACTTC
len: 14; v_gene: TRBV2; d_gene: .; abundance: .; j_gene: TRBJ2-6; CDR3aa: CASTLGAGANVLTF; CDR3nt: TGTGCCAGCACGCTGGGTGCTGGGGCCAACGTCCTGACTTTC
len: 17; v_gene: TRBV3-1; d_gene: TRBD2; abundance: many; j_gene: TRBJ2-1; CDR3aa: CASSQGLAGGDYNEQFF; CDR3nt: TGTGCCAGCAGCCAAGGGCTAGCGGGAGGGGACTACAATGAGCAGTTCTTC
len: 13; v_gene: TRBV2; d_gene: .; abundance: .; j_gene: TRBJ2-5; CDR3aa: CASSTGWDETQYF; CDR3nt: TGTGCCAGCAGTACGGGTTGGGACGAGACCCAGTACTTC
len: 17; v_gene: TRBV27; d_gene: TRBD2; abundance: .; j_gene: TRBJ2-7; CDR3aa: CASKPLAGGYLRPEQYF; CDR3nt: TGTGCCAGCAAACCCCTAGCGGGAGGATACCTACGTCCCGAGCAGTACTTC
len: 16; v_gene: TRBV13; d_gene: TRBD1; abundance: .; j_gene: TRBJ1-2; CDR3aa: CASSLGYRGRKGGYTF; CDR3nt: TGTGCCAGCAGCTTAGGCTACAGGGGGCGAAAAGGAGGCTACACCTTC
len: 13; v_gene: TRBV7-2; d_gene: .; abundance: many; j_gene: TRBJ1-3; CDR3aa: CASSSDSGNTIYF; CDR3nt: TGTGCCAGCAGCTCAGACTCTGGAAACACCATATATTTT
len: 15; v_gene: TRBV20-1; d_gene: .; abundance: few; j_gene: TRBJ2-2; CDR3aa: CSARDLKADTGELFF; CDR3nt: TGCAGTGCTAGAGATCTAAAAGCGGACACCGGGGAGCTGTTTTTT
len: 15; v_gene: TRBV12-5; d_gene: TRBD2; abundance: many; j_gene: TRBJ2-3; CDR3aa: CASGLGTSGTDTQYF; CDR3nt: TGTGCTAGTGGTTTAGGGACTAGCGGCACAGATACGCAGTATTTT
len: 12; v_gene: TRBV6-2/TRBV6-3; d_gene: TRBD1; abundance: many; j_gene: TRBJ1-1; CDR3aa: CASSYSGQSPFF; CDR3nt: TGTGCCAGCAGTTACTCGGGACAGAGCCCTTTCTTT
len: 13; v_gene: TRBV19; d_gene: TRBD1; abundance: many; j_gene: TRBJ2-1; CDR3aa: CASSINRGDEQFF; CDR3nt: TGTGCCAGTAGTATAAACAGGGGAGATGAGCAGTTCTTC
len: 12; v_gene: TRBV30; d_gene: .; abundance: many; j_gene: TRBJ1-6; CDR3aa: CAWSDTNSPLHF; CDR3nt: TGTGCCTGGAGTGACACAAATTCACCCCTCCACTTT
len: 17; v_gene: TRBV28; d_gene: .; abundance: many; j_gene: TRBJ2-1; CDR3aa: CASSTPAEGEGDDEQFF; CDR3nt: TGTGCCAGCAGTACCCCGGCGGAGGGCGAGGGGGACGATGAGCAGTTCTTC
len: 14; v_gene: TRBV2; d_gene: TRBD2; abundance: many; j_gene: TRBJ2-3; CDR3aa: CASSGASGADTQYF; CDR3nt: TGTGCCAGCAGTGGGGCTAGCGGGGCAGATACGCAGTATTTT
len: 16; v_gene: TRBV4-1; d_gene: TRBD1; abundance: few; j_gene: TRBJ1-5; CDR3aa: CASSQEHRGVGQPQHF; CDR3nt: TGCGCCAGCAGCCAAGAGCACAGGGGCGTGGGTCAGCCCCAGCATTTT
len: 15; v_gene: TRBV7-2; d_gene: .; abundance: few; j_gene: TRBJ2-7; CDR3aa: CASSLVNRGGDEQYF; CDR3nt: TGTGCCAGCAGCTTAGTTAACAGGGGAGGTGACGAGCAGTACTTC
len: 15; v_gene: TRBV12-3/TRBV12-4; d_gene: TRBD1; abundance: many; j_gene: TRBJ2-2; CDR3aa: CASSFVGQGARELFF; CDR3nt: TGTGCCAGCAGTTTCGTTGGACAGGGGGCCCGGGAGCTGTTTTTT
len: 15; v_gene: TRBV5-8; d_gene: TRBD1; abundance: .; j_gene: TRBJ1-2; CDR3aa: CASSLELQGAQGYTF; CDR3nt: TGTGCCAGCAGCTTGGAATTACAGGGGGCGCAGGGCTACACCTTC
len: 14; v_gene: TRBV12-3/TRBV12-4; d_gene: TRBD2; abundance: many; j_gene: TRBJ2-1; CDR3aa: CASRVAGGYNEQFF; CDR3nt: TGTGCCAGCAGGGTAGCGGGAGGTTACAATGAGCAGTTCTTC
len: 15; v_gene: TRBV6-1; d_gene: .; abundance: .; j_gene: TRBJ2-3; CDR3aa: CASSRGTSRPDTQYF; CDR3nt: TGTGCCAGCAGTAGGGGGACTTCCCGGCCAGATACGCAGTATTTT